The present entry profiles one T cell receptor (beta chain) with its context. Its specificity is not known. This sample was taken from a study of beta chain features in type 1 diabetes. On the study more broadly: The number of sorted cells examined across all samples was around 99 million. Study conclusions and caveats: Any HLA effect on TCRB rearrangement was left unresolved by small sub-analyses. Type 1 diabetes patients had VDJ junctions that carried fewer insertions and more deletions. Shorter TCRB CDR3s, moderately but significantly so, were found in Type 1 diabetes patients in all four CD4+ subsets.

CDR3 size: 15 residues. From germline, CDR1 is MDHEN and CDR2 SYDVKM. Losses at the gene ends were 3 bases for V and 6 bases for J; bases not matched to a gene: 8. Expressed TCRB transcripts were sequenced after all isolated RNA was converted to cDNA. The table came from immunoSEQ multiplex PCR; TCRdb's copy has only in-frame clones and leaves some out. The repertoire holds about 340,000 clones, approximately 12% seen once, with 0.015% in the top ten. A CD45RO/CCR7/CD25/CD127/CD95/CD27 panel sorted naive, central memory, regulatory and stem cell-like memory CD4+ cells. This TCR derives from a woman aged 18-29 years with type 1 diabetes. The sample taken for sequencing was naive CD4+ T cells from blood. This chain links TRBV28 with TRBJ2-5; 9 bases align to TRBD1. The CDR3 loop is CASSFIGQGRKTQYF. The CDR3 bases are TGTGCCAGCAGTTTTATAGGACAGGGGAGGAAGACCCAGTACTTC.